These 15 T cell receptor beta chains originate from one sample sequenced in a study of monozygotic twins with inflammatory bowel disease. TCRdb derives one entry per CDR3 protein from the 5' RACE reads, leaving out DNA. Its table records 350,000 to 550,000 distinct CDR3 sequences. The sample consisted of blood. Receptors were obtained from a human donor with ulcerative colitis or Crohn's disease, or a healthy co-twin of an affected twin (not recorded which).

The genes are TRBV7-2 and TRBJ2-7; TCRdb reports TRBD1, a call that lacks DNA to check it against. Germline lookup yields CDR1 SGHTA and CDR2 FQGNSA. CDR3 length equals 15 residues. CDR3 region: CASSLGGTAPYEQYF.

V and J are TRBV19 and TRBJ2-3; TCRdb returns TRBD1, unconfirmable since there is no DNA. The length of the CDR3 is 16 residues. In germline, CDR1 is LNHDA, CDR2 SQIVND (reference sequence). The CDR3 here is CASSAWDREFGDTQYF.

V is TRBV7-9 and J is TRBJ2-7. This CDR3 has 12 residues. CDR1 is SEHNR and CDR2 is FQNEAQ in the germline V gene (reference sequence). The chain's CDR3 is CASSLFGNEQYF.

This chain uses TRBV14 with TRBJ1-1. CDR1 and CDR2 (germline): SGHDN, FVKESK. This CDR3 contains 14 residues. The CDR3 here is CASRHGGPNTEAFF.

The CDR3 protein is CASGTRLDRITNTQYF. V and J are TRBV13 and TRBJ2-3; TCRdb outputs TRBD1, but without DNA this stays unchecked. Germline CDR1 is PRHDT and CDR2 is FYEKMQ (reference sequence). CDR3 length: 16 amino acids.

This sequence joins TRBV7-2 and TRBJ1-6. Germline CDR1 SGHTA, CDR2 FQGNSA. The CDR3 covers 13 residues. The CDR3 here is CASSFQENSPLHF.

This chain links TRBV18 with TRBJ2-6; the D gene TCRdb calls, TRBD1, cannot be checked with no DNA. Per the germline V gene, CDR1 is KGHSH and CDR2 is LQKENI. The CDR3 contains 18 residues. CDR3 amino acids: CASSPGTGGLGGANVLTF.

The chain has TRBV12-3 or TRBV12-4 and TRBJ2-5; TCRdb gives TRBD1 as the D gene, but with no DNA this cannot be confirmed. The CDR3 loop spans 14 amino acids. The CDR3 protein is CASKTTGQVETQYF.

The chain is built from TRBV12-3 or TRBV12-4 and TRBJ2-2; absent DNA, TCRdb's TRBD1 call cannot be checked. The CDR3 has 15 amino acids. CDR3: CASTPTGQGTGELFF.

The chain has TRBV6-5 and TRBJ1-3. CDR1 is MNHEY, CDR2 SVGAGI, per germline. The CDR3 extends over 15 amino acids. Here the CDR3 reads CASSYSRGSGNTIYF.

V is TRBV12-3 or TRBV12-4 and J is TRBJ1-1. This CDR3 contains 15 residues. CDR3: CASSLSGGREGEAFF.

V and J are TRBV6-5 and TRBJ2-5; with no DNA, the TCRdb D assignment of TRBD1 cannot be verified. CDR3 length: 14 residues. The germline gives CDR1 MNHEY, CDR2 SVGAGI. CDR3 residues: CASSLTTGGETQYF.

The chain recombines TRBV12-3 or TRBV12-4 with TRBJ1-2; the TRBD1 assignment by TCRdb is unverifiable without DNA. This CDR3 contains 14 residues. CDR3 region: CASSQTGATYGYTF.

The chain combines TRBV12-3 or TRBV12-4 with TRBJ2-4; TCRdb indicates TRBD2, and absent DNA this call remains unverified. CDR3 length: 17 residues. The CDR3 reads CASSGTSGRPAKNIQYF.

The CDR3: CSADGSEGDEQFF. The rearrangement links TRBV20-1 to TRBJ2-1; TCRdb selects TRBD1, and the lack of DNA leaves this call unchecked. The CDR3 sequence is 13 residues long. CDR1 and CDR2 (germline): DFQATT, SNEGSKA (reference sequence).